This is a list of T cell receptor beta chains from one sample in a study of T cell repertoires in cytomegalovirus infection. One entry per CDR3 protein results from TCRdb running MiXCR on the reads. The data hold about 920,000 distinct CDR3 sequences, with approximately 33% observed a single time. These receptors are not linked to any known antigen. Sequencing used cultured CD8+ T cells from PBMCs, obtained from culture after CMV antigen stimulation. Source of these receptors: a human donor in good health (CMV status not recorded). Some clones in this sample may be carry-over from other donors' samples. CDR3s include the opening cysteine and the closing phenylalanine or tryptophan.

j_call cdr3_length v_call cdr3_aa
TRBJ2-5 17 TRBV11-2 CASSYRLLAGVQETQYF
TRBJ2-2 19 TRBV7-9 CASSHQGGYGVRWTGELFF
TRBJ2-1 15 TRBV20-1 CSARELGTSIHEQFF
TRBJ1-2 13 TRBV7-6 CASSLRTGDGYTF
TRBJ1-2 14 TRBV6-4 CASSPQGNLDGYTF
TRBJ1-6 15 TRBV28 CASSPQGQGNSPLHF
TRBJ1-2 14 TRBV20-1 CSASLRGKTYGYTF
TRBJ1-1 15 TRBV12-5 CASGLVLQVGTEAFF
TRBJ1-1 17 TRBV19 CASSVPGTGVWNTEAFF
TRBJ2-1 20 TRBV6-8 CASTPDGRTSGNPINNEQFF
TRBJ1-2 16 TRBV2 CASSDRKTGANYGYTF
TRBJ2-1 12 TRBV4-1 CASSQEGREQFF
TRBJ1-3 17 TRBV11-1 CASSLFGRAFSGNTIYF
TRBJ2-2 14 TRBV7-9 CASSLVWDTGELFF
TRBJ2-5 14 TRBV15 CATSRAGGGETQYF
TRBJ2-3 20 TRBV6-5 CASSLGLAGLFGPSTDTQYF
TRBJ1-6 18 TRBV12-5 CASGLKTGTGVYNSPLHF
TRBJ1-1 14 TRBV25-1 CASSELGGGTEAFF
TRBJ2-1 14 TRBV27 CASRKGGVLNEQFF
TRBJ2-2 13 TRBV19 CASSAPGTGELFF
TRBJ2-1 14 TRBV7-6 CASSDPGTSTEQFF
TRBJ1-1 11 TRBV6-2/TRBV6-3 CASSYDREAFF
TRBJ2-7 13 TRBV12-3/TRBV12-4 CASSRTGSAEQYF
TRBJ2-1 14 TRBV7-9 CASSGGTNYNEQFF
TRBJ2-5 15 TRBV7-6 CASSLRAGSEETQYF
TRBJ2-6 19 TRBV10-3 CAISDTDRGLYSGANVLTF
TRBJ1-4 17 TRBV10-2 CASSEPGQGATNEKLFF
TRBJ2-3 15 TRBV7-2 CASSFLGRTTDTQYF
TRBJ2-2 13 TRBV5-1 CASSPDYSGELFF
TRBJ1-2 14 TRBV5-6 CASSLGGRGYGYTF
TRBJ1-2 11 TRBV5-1 CAIRLSYGYTF
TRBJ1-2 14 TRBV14 CASSPASDKYGYTF
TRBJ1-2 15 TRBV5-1 CASSLAAQGPGGYTF
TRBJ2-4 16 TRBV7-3 CASSFSEDQAKNIQYF
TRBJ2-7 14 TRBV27 CASIRDRGSHEQYF
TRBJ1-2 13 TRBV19 CASSWTGGDGYTF
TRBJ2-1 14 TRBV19 CASSIKEVAPSQFF